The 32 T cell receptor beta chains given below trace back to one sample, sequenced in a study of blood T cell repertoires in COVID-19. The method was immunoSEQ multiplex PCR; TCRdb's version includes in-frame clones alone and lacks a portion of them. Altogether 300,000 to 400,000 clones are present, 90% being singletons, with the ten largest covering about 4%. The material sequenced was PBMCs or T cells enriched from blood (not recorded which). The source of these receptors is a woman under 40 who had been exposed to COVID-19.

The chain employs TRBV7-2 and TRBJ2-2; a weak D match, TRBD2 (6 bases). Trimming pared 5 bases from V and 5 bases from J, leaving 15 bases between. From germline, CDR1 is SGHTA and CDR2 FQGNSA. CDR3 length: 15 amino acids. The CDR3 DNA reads TGTGCCAGCAGCGCGTACGGGGGAAAGACCGGGGAGCTGTTTTTT. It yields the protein CASSAYGGKTGELFF.

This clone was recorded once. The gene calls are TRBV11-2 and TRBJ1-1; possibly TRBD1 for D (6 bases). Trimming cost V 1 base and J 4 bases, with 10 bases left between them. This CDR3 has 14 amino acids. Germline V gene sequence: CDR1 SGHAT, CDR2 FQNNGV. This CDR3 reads CASSLGPQGTEAFF. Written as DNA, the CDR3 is TGTGCCAGCAGCTTAGGCCCACAGGGCACTGAAGCTTTCTTT.

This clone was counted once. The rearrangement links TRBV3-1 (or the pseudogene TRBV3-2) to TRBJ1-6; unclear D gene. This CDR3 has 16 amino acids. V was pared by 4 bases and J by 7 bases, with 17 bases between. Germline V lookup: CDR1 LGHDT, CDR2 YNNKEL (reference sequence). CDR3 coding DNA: TGTGCCAGCAGCCTGACCGCGGGATTAGGGAATTCACCCCTCCACTTT. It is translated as CASSLTAGLGNSPLHF.

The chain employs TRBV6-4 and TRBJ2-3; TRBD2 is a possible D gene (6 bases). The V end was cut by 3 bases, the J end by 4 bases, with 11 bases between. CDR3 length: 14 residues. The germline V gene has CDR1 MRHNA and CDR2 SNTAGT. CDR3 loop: CASSEVGGADTQYF. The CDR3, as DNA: TGTGCCAGCAGTGAAGTGGGGGGTGCAGATACGCAGTATTTT.

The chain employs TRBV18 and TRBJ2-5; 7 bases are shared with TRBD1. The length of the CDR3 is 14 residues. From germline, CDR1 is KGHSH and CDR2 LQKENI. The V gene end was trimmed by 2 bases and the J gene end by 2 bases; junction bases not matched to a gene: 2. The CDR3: CASSPRGPQETQYF. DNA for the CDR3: TGTGCCAGCTCACCAAGGGGGCCGCAAGAGACCCAGTACTTC.

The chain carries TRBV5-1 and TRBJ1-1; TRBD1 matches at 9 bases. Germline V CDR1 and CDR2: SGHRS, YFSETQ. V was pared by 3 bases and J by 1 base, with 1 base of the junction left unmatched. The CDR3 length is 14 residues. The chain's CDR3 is CASSWGQGNTEAFF. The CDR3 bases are TGCGCCAGCAGCTGGGGACAGGGGAACACTGAAGCTTTCTTT.

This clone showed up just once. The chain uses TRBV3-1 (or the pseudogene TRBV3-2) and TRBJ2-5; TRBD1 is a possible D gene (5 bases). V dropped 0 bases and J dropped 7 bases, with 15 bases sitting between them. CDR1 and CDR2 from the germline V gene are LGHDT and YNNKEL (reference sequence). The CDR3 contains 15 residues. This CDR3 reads CASSQDRSGRGTQYF. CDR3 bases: TGTGCCAGCAGCCAAGATCGAAGTGGTAGGGGGACCCAGTACTTC.

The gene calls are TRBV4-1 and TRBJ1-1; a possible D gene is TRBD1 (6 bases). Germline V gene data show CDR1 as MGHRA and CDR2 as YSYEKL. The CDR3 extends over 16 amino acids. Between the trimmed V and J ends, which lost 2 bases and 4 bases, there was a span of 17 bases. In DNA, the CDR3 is TGCGCCAGCAGCCAAATGGGGCGGGGGCAGGGCACTGAAGCTTTCTTT. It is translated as CASSQMGRGQGTEAFF.

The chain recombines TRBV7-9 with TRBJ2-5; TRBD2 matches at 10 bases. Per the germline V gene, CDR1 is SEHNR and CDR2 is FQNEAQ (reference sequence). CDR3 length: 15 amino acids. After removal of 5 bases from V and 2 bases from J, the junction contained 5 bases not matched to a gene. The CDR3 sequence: CASSLGLAPQETQYF. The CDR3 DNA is TGTGCCAGCAGCCTGGGACTAGCGCCACAAGAGACCCAGTACTTC.

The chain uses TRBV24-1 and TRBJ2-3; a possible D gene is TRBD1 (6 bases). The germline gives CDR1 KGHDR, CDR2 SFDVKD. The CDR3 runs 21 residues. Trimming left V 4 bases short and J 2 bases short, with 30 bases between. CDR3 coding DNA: TGTGCCACCAGTGAGGGTAATGGACAGTCCCCTCTCGTCACCTTCACAGATACGCAGTATTTT. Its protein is CATSEGNGQSPLVTFTDTQYF.

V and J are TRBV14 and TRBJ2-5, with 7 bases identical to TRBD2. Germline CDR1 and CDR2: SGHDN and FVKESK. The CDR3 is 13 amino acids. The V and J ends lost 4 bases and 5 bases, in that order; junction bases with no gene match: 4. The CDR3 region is CASSLVGGETQYF. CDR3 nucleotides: TGTGCCAGCAGCCTTGTCGGGGGGGAGACCCAGTACTTC.

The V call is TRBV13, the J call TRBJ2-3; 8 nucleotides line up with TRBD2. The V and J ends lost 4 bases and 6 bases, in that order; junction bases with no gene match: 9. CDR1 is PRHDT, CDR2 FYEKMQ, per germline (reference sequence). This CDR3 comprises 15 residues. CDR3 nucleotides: TGTGCCAGCAGCTCGCGGGGGGTTAAACGGGATACGCAGTATTTT. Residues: CASSSRGVKRDTQYF.

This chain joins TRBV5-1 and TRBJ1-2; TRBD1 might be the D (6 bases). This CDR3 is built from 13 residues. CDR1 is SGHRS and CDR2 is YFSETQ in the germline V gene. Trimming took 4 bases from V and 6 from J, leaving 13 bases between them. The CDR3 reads CASSPFTGNGYTF. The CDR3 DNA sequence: TGCGCCAGCAGCCCTTTCACAGGGAATGGCTACACCTTC.

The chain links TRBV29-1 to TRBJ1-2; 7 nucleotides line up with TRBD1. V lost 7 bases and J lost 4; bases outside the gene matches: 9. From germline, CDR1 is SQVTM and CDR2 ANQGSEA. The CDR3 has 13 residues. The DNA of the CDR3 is TGCAGCGCAAGCGTGGCAGGGGGCTATGGCTACACCTTC. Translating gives CSASVAGGYGYTF.

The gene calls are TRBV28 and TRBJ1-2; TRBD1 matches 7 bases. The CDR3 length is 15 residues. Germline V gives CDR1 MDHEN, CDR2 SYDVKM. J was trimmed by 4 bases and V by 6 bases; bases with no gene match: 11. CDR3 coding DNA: TGTGCCAGCAGCCCTGGGACAGCCATTTCCTATGGCTACACCTTC. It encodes CASSPGTAISYGYTF.

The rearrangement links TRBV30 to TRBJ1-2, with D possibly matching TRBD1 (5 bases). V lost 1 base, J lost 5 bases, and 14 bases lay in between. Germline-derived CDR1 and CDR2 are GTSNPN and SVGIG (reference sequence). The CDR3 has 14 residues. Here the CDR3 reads CAWSEAGRSYGYTF. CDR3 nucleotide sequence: TGTGCCTGGAGTGAGGCAGGGAGGAGTTATGGCTACACCTTC.

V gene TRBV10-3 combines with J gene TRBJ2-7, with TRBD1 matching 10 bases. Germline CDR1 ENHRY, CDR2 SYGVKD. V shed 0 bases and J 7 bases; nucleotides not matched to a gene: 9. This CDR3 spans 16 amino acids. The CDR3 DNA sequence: TGTGCCATCAGTGAGTCCGACAGGGGGCGACGGGTAGAGCAGTACTTC. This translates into CAISESDRGRRVEQYF.

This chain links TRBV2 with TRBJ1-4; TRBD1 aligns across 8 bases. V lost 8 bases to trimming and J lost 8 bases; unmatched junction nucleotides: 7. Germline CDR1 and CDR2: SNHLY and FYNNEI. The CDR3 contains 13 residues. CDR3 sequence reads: CASLDRAWEKLFF. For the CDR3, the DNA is TGTGCCAGCTTGGACAGGGCATGGGAAAAACTGTTTTTT.

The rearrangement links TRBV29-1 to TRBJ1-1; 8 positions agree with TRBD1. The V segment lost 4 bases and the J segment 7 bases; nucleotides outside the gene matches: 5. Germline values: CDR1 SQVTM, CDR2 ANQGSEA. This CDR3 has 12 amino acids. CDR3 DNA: TGCAGCGTTGCCCGGGACAGGAATGAAGCTTTCTTT. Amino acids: CSVARDRNEAFF.

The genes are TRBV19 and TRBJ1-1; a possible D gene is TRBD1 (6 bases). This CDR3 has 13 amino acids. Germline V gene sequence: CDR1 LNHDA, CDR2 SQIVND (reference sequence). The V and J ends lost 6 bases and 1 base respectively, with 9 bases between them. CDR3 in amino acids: CASSRGRNTEAFF. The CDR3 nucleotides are TGTGCCAGTAGCAGGGGAAGGAACACTGAAGCTTTCTTT.

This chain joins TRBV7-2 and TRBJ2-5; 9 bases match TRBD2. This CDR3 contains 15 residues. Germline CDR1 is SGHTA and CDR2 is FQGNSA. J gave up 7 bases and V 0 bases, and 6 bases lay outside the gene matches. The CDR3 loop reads CASSLAARGGGTQYF. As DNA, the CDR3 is TGTGCCAGCAGCTTAGCGGCGCGGGGGGGCGGGACCCAGTACTTC.

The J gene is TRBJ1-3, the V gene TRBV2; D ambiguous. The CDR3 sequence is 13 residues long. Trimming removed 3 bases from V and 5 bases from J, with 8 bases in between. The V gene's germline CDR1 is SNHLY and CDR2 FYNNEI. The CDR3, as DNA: TGTGCCAGCAGTGATCGGAGAAGAAACACCATATATTTT. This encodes CASSDRRRNTIYF.

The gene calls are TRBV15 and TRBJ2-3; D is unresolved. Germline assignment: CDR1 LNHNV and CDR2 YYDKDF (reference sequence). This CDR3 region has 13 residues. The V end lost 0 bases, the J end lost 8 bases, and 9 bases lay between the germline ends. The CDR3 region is CATSRESTPTQYF. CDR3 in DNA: TGTGCCACCAGCAGAGAAAGCACTCCTACGCAGTATTTT.

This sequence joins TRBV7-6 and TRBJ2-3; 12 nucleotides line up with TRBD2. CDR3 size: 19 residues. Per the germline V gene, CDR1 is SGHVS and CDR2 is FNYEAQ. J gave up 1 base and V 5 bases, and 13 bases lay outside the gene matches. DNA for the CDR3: TGTGCCAGCAGCACTCCCCTAGCGGGGGGGCCCCAGGGCACAGATACGCAGTATTTT. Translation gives CASSTPLAGGPQGTDTQYF. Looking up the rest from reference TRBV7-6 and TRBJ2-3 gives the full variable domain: GAGVSQSPRYKVTKRGQDVALRCDPISGHVSLYWYRQALGQGPEFLTYFNYEAQQDKSGLPNDRFSAERPEGSISTLTIQRTEQRDSAMYRCASSTPLAGGPQGTDTQYFGPGTRLTVL.

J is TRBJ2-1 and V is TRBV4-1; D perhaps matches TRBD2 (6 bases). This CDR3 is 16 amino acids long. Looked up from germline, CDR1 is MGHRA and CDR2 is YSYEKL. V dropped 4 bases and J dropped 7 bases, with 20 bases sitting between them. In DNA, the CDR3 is TGCGCCAGCAGCCCCGCAGACGGAGGGATGAGGAATGAGCAGTTCTTC. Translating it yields CASSPADGGMRNEQFF.

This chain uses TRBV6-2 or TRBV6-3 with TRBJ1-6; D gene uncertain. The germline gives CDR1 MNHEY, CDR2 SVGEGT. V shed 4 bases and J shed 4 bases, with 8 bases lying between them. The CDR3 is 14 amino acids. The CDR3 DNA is TGTGCCAGCAGTTCCGGGGTTTATAATTCACCCCTCCACTTT. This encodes CASSSGVYNSPLHF.

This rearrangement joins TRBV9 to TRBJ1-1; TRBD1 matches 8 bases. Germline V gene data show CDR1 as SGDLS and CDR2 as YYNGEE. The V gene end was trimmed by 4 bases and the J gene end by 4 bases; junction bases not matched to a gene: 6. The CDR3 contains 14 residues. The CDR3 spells CASSPPTGVTEAFF. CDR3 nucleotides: TGTGCCAGCAGCCCACCGACAGGGGTCACTGAAGCTTTCTTT.

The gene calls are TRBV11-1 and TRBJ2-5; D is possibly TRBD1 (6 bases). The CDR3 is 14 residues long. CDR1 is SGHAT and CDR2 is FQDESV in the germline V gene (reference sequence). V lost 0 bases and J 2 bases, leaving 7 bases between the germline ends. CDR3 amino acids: CASSLARGQETQYF. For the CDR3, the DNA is TGTGCCAGCAGCTTAGCCAGGGGTCAAGAGACCCAGTACTTC.

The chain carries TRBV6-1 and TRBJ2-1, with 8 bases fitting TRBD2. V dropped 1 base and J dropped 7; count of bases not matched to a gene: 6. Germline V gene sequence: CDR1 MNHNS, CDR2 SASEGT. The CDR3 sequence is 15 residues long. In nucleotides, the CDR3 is TGTGCCAGCAGTGAAGGGGGACTAGTAGGAAATGAGCAGTTCTTC. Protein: CASSEGGLVGNEQFF.

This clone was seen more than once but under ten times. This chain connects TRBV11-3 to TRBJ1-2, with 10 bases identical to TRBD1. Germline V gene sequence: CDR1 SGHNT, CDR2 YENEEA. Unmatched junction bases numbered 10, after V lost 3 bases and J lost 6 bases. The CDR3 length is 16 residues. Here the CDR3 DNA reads TGTGCCAGCAGCTTGGTTCGACAGGGGGCTAAGCATGGCTACACCTTC. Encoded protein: CASSLVRQGAKHGYTF.

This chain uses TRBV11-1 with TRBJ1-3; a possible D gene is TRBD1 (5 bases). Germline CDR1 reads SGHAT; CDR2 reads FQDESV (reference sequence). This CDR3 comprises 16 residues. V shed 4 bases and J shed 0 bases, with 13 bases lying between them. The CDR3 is CASSYRRGVSGNTIYF. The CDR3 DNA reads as TGTGCCAGCAGCTACCGACGGGGGGTCTCTGGAAACACCATATATTTT.

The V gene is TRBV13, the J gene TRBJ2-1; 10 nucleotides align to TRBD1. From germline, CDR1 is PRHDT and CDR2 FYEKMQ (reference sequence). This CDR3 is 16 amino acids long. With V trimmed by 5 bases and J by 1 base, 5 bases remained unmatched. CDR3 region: CASSDGQGESYNEQFF. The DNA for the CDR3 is TGTGCCAGCAGCGACGGACAGGGGGAATCCTACAATGAGCAGTTCTTC.